This T cell receptor (beta chain) was captured in a study of early T cells in non-severe SARS-CoV-2 infection. TCRdb called the 5' RACE reads again in MiXCR, with one record for every CDR3 protein. This sample has tens of thousands of distinct CDR3 sequences, with 6.2% found just once. This clonotype has more than one count but fewer than ten. Its antigen remains unknown. Germline assignment: CDR1 SGHDT and CDR2 YYEEEE. V was shortened by 0 bases and J by 8 bases, with 23 bases between the two germline ends. This CDR3 is built from 17 residues. Study conclusions and caveats: VDJdb-based matching was biased toward anti-spike CD8 responses and missed private and CD4 specificities.

J is TRBJ1-2 and V is TRBV5-6, with D possibly matching TRBD1 (5 bases). The sequence derives from an adult who was a healthcare worker with PCR-confirmed SARS-CoV-2 infection or an uninfected control (not recorded which). Sequenced sample: whole blood. CDR3 protein: CASSLAGGQGITEGYTF. The CDR3 region has the DNA TGTGCCAGCAGCTTGGCAGGAGGTCAGGGAATAACGGAAGGCTACACCTTC.